The 10 T cell receptor beta chains reported below all come from one sample, sequenced in a study of OX40 agonist ivuxolimab in advanced cancers. Sequencing was performed with immunoSEQ multiplex PCR; in TCRdb, only in-frame clones are kept and a portion is missing. This table holds 76,000 or so clones, around 90% found once. The sample consisted of CD4+ or CD8+ T cells sorted from blood, taken in a trial of the OX40 agonist ivuxolimab. The receptors stem from an adult with an advanced solid tumor such as melanoma, head and neck, liver or kidney cancer.

The V call is TRBV2, the J call TRBJ2-7; D may be TRBD1 or TRBD2 (6 bases each). Trimming stripped 10 bases from V and 4 bases from J, with 17 bases between. The germline V gene has CDR1 SNHLY and CDR2 FYNNEI. The CDR3 spans 13 residues. The CDR3 loop is CATKRGAVYEQYF. Written as DNA, the CDR3 is TGTGCCACTAAAAGGGGGGCGGTTTACGAGCAGTACTTC.

The V call is TRBV5-1, the J call TRBJ1-4; no reliable D call. The CDR3 has 14 residues. The germline V gene encodes CDR1 SGHRS and CDR2 YFSETQ. Trimming removed 3 bases at V and 0 bases at J, with 6 bases between. CDR3 nucleotide sequence: TGCGCCAGCAGCTCCGAAGCAACTAATGAAAAACTGTTTTTT. Its protein product is CASSSEATNEKLFF.

J is TRBJ2-7 and V is TRBV6-6, with TRBD1 matching 8 bases. This CDR3 region has 16 residues. Germline loops: CDR1 MNHNY, CDR2 SVGAGI (reference sequence). Trimming at V came to 0 bases and at J to 3 bases, leaving 7 bases not matched to a gene. The CDR3 spells CASSYSIQGDHYEQYF. For the CDR3, the DNA is TGTGCCAGCAGTTACTCGATACAGGGGGACCACTACGAGCAGTACTTC.

The rearrangement uses TRBV2 and TRBJ1-1; D gene uncertain. CDR3 length equals 13 residues. The germline CDR1 and CDR2 sequences are SNHLY and FYNNEI. Trimming took 3 bases from V and 2 from J, leaving 7 bases between them. CDR3 in amino acids: CASSDLPNTEAFF. Here the CDR3 DNA reads TGTGCCAGCAGTGATTTGCCTAACACTGAAGCTTTCTTT.

This clone was counted once. The J gene is TRBJ2-3, the V gene TRBV9; D is perhaps TRBD2 (5 bases). Per the germline V gene, CDR1 is SGDLS and CDR2 is YYNGEE. V shed 3 bases and J shed 1 base, with 6 bases lying between them. This CDR3 is 13 amino acids long. The DNA of the CDR3 is TGTGCCAGCAGCGCCGGGGGCACAGATACGCAGTATTTT. Its protein is CASSAGGTDTQYF.

The rearrangement joins TRBV10-3 to TRBJ1-5, with 10 nucleotides matching TRBD1. This CDR3 is built from 14 residues. After removal of 9 bases from V and 4 bases from J, the junction contained 6 bases not matched to a gene. The germline gives CDR1 ENHRY, CDR2 SYGVKD. CDR3 amino acids: CAIDDRGRNQPQHF. The CDR3 DNA follows: TGTGCCATAGACGACAGGGGGCGGAATCAGCCCCAGCATTTT.

This clone is medium-sized (0.01 to 0.1%). The gene calls are TRBV7-3 and TRBJ2-2; 9 nucleotides line up with TRBD2. This CDR3 has 15 residues. CDR1 is SGHTA and CDR2 is FQGTGA in the germline V gene. The ends lost 2 bases at V and 4 bases at J; junction bases unmatched: 2. Here the CDR3 DNA reads TGTGCCAGCAGCTTAGAAGCGGGAGGCACCGGGGAGCTGTTTTTT. This encodes CASSLEAGGTGELFF.

The count of this clone is one. The chain links TRBV27 to TRBJ2-1, with TRBD2 matching over 7 bases. CDR3 length: 16 residues. Germline CDR1 is MNHEY and CDR2 is SMNVEV (reference sequence). V shed 6 bases and J 4 bases; nucleotides not matched to a gene: 12. The CDR3 loop reads CASRQEAGNDYNEQFF. The CDR3 DNA reads TGTGCCAGCAGACAGGAAGCGGGAAACGATTACAATGAGCAGTTCTTC.

The chain joins TRBV30 to TRBJ1-1, with D possibly matching TRBD1 (5 bases). The CDR3 runs to 17 residues. Germline CDR1 reads GTSNPN; CDR2 reads SVGIG (reference sequence). V was clipped by 2 bases and J by 0 bases, with 19 bases between them. The CDR3 nucleotides read TGTGCCTGGAGTTCCCCCCCGGGGCCGTTTGTGAACACTGAAGCTTTCTTT. Encoded protein: CAWSSPPGPFVNTEAFF.

The chain employs TRBV30 and TRBJ2-3; 10 bases line up with TRBD2. The germline V gene encodes CDR1 GTSNPN and CDR2 SVGIG (reference sequence). The CDR3 has 15 amino acids. The V segment lost 3 bases and the J segment 4 bases; nucleotides outside the gene matches: 7. The DNA for the CDR3 is TGTGCCTGGAGCGTTAGCGGGAGGAGCCCAGATACGCAGTATTTT. This encodes CAWSVSGRSPDTQYF. Full variable domain (rest looked up from reference TRBV30 and TRBJ2-3): SQTIHQWPATLVQPVGSPLSLECTVEGTSNPNLYWYRQAAGRGLQLLFYSVGIGQISSEVPQNLSASRPQDRQFILSSKKLLLSDSGFYLCAWSVSGRSPDTQYFGPGTRLTVL.